Listed below are T cell receptor beta chains from one sample, sequenced in a study of cytotoxic CD8 clonotypes in ibrutinib-treated CLL. Generated by immunoSEQ multiplex PCR, the TCRdb table keeps only in-frame clones and is missing some. The data hold approximately 200,000 clones, with about 72% observed a single time. The sample in question was PBMCs, obtained after 24 months of ibrutinib treatment. These receptors were collected from a human donor with chronic lymphocytic leukemia. CDR3s include the opening cysteine and the closing phenylalanine or tryptophan. Each record gives: J gene, clone size, D gene, V gene, CDR3 protein, CDR3 DNA. D genes are given only for firm matches. Expanded clones get a size class; other rows say once, few or many, or leave the size out.

j_gene: TRBJ2-1
abundance: -
d_gene: -
v_gene: TRBV9
CDR3aa: CASSERVTDEQFF
CDR3nt: TGTGCCAGCAGCGAGCGAGTAACGGATGAGCAGTTCTTC

j_gene: TRBJ2-2
abundance: once
d_gene: -
v_gene: TRBV7-7
CDR3aa: CASSLRFQQTNTGELFF
CDR3nt: TGTGCCAGCAGCTTAAGGTTCCAGCAAACGAACACCGGGGAGCTGTTTTTT

j_gene: TRBJ2-7
abundance: -
d_gene: -
v_gene: TRBV5-1
CDR3aa: CASSEGTIEQYF
CDR3nt: TGCGCCAGCAGCGAAGGGACCATCGAGCAGTACTTC

j_gene: TRBJ1-1
abundance: -
d_gene: -
v_gene: TRBV18
CDR3aa: CASSQVGGTEAFF
CDR3nt: TGTGCCAGCTCCCAGGTAGGCGGCACTGAAGCTTTCTTT

j_gene: TRBJ2-5
abundance: -
d_gene: -
v_gene: TRBV28
CDR3aa: CASSLSSGPIETQYF
CDR3nt: TGTGCCAGCAGTTTATCATCTGGGCCTATCGAGACCCAGTACTTC

j_gene: TRBJ2-1
abundance: -
d_gene: TRBD2
v_gene: TRBV11-3
CDR3aa: CASSPGLAGGYYNEQFF
CDR3nt: TGTGCCAGCAGCCCGGGACTAGCGGGAGGGTACTACAATGAGCAGTTCTTC

j_gene: TRBJ2-3
abundance: -
d_gene: TRBD2
v_gene: TRBV5-1
CDR3aa: CASSPRTSGSSDTQYF
CDR3nt: TGCGCCAGCAGCCCCCGGACTAGCGGGAGTTCAGATACGCAGTATTTT

j_gene: TRBJ2-1
abundance: -
d_gene: TRBD2
v_gene: TRBV7-8
CDR3aa: CASSTRGVAGGYNEQFF
CDR3nt: TGTGCCAGCAGCACCCGAGGGGTAGCGGGAGGGTACAATGAGCAGTTCTTC

j_gene: TRBJ1-5
abundance: once
d_gene: TRBD1
v_gene: TRBV2
CDR3aa: CASSEAAGGQPQHF
CDR3nt: TGTGCCAGCAGTGAAGCGGCAGGGGGTCAGCCCCAGCATTTT

j_gene: TRBJ2-3
abundance: -
d_gene: -
v_gene: TRBV9
CDR3aa: CASSPGRSTQYF
CDR3nt: TGTGCCAGCAGCCCCGGGAGATCAACGCAGTATTTT

j_gene: TRBJ2-1
abundance: -
d_gene: TRBD1
v_gene: TRBV30
CDR3aa: CAWKMDRVWGNEQFF
CDR3nt: TGTGCCTGGAAGATGGACAGGGTCTGGGGCAATGAGCAGTTCTTC

j_gene: TRBJ2-2
abundance: few
d_gene: TRBD1
v_gene: TRBV7-9
CDR3aa: CASSYYRGSIDTGELFF
CDR3nt: TGTGCCAGCAGTTATTACAGGGGTTCGATCGACACCGGGGAGCTGTTTTTT

j_gene: TRBJ1-4
abundance: -
d_gene: -
v_gene: TRBV30
CDR3aa: CAWSVVGLANEKLFF
CDR3nt: TGTGCCTGGAGTGTTGTGGGGCTGGCTAATGAAAAACTGTTTTTT

j_gene: TRBJ2-7
abundance: -
d_gene: TRBD2
v_gene: TRBV5-4
CDR3aa: CASTPRPSGDYEQYF
CDR3nt: TGTGCCAGCACCCCGAGACCTAGCGGGGATTACGAGCAGTACTTC

j_gene: TRBJ1-5
abundance: few
d_gene: -
v_gene: TRBV18
CDR3aa: CASSTGVQPQHF
CDR3nt: TGTGCCAGCTCCACCGGGGTTCAGCCCCAGCATTTT

j_gene: TRBJ2-7
abundance: few
d_gene: -
v_gene: TRBV19
CDR3aa: CASSMFLAYEQYF
CDR3nt: TGTGCCAGTAGTATGTTTCTAGCCTACGAGCAGTACTTC

j_gene: TRBJ1-2
abundance: few
d_gene: -
v_gene: TRBV15
CDR3aa: CATSLRTYGYTF
CDR3nt: TGTGCCACCAGCTTACGGACCTATGGCTACACCTTC

j_gene: TRBJ1-2
abundance: -
d_gene: -
v_gene: TRBV20-1
CDR3aa: CSARYRGYTF
CDR3nt: TGCAGTGCTAGATACCGTGGCTACACCTTC

j_gene: TRBJ1-2
abundance: -
d_gene: -
v_gene: TRBV20-1
CDR3aa: CSARDNDGYTF
CDR3nt: TGCAGTGCTAGAGATAACGATGGCTACACCTTC

j_gene: TRBJ1-5
abundance: -
d_gene: -
v_gene: TRBV4-2
CDR3aa: CASSQDSKGDQPQHF
CDR3nt: TGTGCCAGCAGCCAAGATTCTAAGGGGGATCAGCCCCAGCATTTT

j_gene: TRBJ1-2
abundance: -
d_gene: TRBD1
v_gene: TRBV15
CDR3aa: CATSSAGTGVPYGYTF
CDR3nt: TGTGCCACCAGCAGCGCCGGGACAGGGGTGCCCTATGGCTACACCTTC

j_gene: TRBJ2-3
abundance: -
d_gene: -
v_gene: TRBV7-9
CDR3aa: CASSPGDVSTDTQYF
CDR3nt: TGTGCCAGCAGCCCCGGGGACGTGAGCACAGATACGCAGTATTTT

j_gene: TRBJ2-7
abundance: -
d_gene: TRBD2
v_gene: TRBV9
CDR3aa: CASSLRKAGTLYEQYF
CDR3nt: TGTGCCAGCAGCCTGAGGAAAGCGGGGACGCTCTACGAGCAGTACTTC

j_gene: TRBJ2-1
abundance: -
d_gene: -
v_gene: TRBV4-1
CDR3aa: CASSQETLRHNEQFF
CDR3nt: TGCGCCAGCAGCCAAGAGACGCTAAGGCACAATGAGCAGTTCTTC

j_gene: TRBJ2-2
abundance: -
d_gene: -
v_gene: TRBV4-2
CDR3aa: CASSLTADSTGELFF
CDR3nt: TGTGCCAGCAGCCTAACCGCGGACAGCACCGGGGAGCTGTTTTTT

j_gene: TRBJ2-7
abundance: -
d_gene: TRBD1
v_gene: TRBV6-1
CDR3aa: CASSRTGARYEQYF
CDR3nt: TGTGCCAGCAGCCGGACAGGGGCTAGGTACGAGCAGTACTTC

j_gene: TRBJ1-1
abundance: -
d_gene: -
v_gene: TRBV7-2
CDR3aa: CASSRPPSTGREANTEAFF
CDR3nt: TGTGCCAGCAGCCGCCCGCCTTCAACAGGGAGGGAGGCGAACACTGAAGCTTTCTTT

j_gene: TRBJ1-4
abundance: once
d_gene: -
v_gene: TRBV5-6
CDR3aa: CASSWAGGAYEKLFF
CDR3nt: TGTGCCAGCAGCTGGGCGGGGGGCGCGTATGAAAAACTGTTTTTT

j_gene: TRBJ2-7
abundance: -
d_gene: -
v_gene: TRBV9
CDR3aa: CASSHVAGGASYEQYF
CDR3nt: TGTGCCAGCAGCCACGTGGCAGGCGGGGCCTCCTACGAGCAGTACTTC

j_gene: TRBJ2-1
abundance: -
d_gene: -
v_gene: TRBV30
CDR3aa: CAWRDYNEQFF
CDR3nt: TGTGCCTGGAGAGACTACAATGAGCAGTTCTTC

j_gene: TRBJ2-1
abundance: once
d_gene: -
v_gene: TRBV9
CDR3aa: CASSVGTSVYNEQFF
CDR3nt: TGTGCCAGCAGCGTAGGCACTAGTGTTTACAATGAGCAGTTCTTC

j_gene: TRBJ2-1
abundance: -
d_gene: -
v_gene: TRBV5-1
CDR3aa: CASSPAGYNEQFF
CDR3nt: TGCGCCAGCAGCCCTGCGGGTTACAATGAGCAGTTCTTC

j_gene: TRBJ2-1
abundance: -
d_gene: TRBD1
v_gene: TRBV5-5
CDR3aa: CASSLTGEHEQFF
CDR3nt: TGTGCCAGCAGCCTGACAGGGGAACATGAGCAGTTCTTC

j_gene: TRBJ2-2
abundance: -
d_gene: -
v_gene: TRBV6-5
CDR3aa: CASTRNGELFF
CDR3nt: TGTGCCAGCACCAGGAACGGGGAGCTGTTTTTT

j_gene: TRBJ2-5
abundance: -
d_gene: -
v_gene: TRBV30
CDR3aa: CAWIPHPGGHRETQYF
CDR3nt: TGTGCCTGGATCCCCCACCCCGGCGGCCATCGGGAGACCCAGTACTTC

j_gene: TRBJ2-7
abundance: -
d_gene: -
v_gene: TRBV19
CDR3aa: CASSTGNTYEQYF
CDR3nt: TGTGCCAGTAGTACAGGGAATACCTACGAGCAGTACTTC

j_gene: TRBJ1-1
abundance: -
d_gene: TRBD1
v_gene: TRBV6-5
CDR3aa: CASSYAGQPTREAFF
CDR3nt: TGTGCCAGCAGTTACGCGGGACAGCCAACAAGAGAAGCTTTCTTT

j_gene: TRBJ2-2
abundance: -
d_gene: -
v_gene: TRBV10-3
CDR3aa: CAISERGRGGGTKNTGELFF
CDR3nt: TGTGCCATCAGTGAGCGTGGAAGGGGTGGCGGGACCAAGAACACCGGGGAGCTGTTTTTT

j_gene: TRBJ2-1
abundance: few
d_gene: TRBD1
v_gene: TRBV7-3
CDR3aa: CASSLSQGAVNEQFF
CDR3nt: TGTGCCAGCAGCTTAAGTCAGGGGGCGGTTAATGAGCAGTTCTTC

j_gene: TRBJ2-5
abundance: -
d_gene: -
v_gene: TRBV4-3
CDR3aa: CASSQGGGSETQYF
CDR3nt: TGCGCCAGCAGCCAAGGAGGGGGAAGTGAGACCCAGTACTTC

j_gene: TRBJ1-1
abundance: -
d_gene: -
v_gene: TRBV15
CDR3aa: CATSRPSGGTGPEAFF
CDR3nt: TGTGCCACCAGCAGACCTAGTGGGGGGACGGGTCCTGAAGCTTTCTTT

j_gene: TRBJ2-4
abundance: once
d_gene: -
v_gene: TRBV7-6
CDR3aa: CASSLWEPAQVAKNIQYF
CDR3nt: TGTGCCAGCAGCTTGTGGGAACCAGCGCAAGTAGCCAAAAACATTCAGTACTTC

j_gene: TRBJ2-6
abundance: -
d_gene: TRBD1
v_gene: TRBV7-8
CDR3aa: CASSLWDSSGANVLTF
CDR3nt: TGTGCCAGCAGCTTATGGGACAGCTCTGGGGCCAACGTCCTGACTTTC

j_gene: TRBJ2-2
abundance: -
d_gene: TRBD2
v_gene: TRBV30
CDR3aa: CAWRPNRLATGELFF
CDR3nt: TGTGCCTGGAGACCGAACAGACTAGCTACCGGGGAGCTGTTTTTT

j_gene: TRBJ2-2
abundance: once
d_gene: -
v_gene: TRBV9
CDR3aa: CASSGFWGDGELFF
CDR3nt: TGTGCCAGCAGCGGCTTTTGGGGCGACGGGGAGCTGTTTTTT

j_gene: TRBJ2-2
abundance: few
d_gene: TRBD2
v_gene: TRBV10-3
CDR3aa: CAISAIRGRAVGELFF
CDR3nt: TGTGCCATCAGTGCCATCCGAGGGAGGGCCGTCGGGGAGCTGTTTTTT

j_gene: TRBJ2-1
abundance: few
d_gene: TRBD2
v_gene: TRBV6-5
CDR3aa: CASRRTSGSKGEQFF
CDR3nt: TGTGCCAGCAGAAGGACTAGCGGGAGTAAGGGTGAGCAGTTCTTC

j_gene: TRBJ2-6
abundance: -
d_gene: TRBD1
v_gene: TRBV11-1
CDR3aa: CASSFPRQGASGANVLTF
CDR3nt: TGTGCCAGCAGCTTCCCGAGACAGGGGGCATCTGGGGCCAACGTCCTGACTTTC

j_gene: TRBJ1-2
abundance: -
d_gene: -
v_gene: TRBV4-3
CDR3aa: CASSQEPYRFNYGYTF
CDR3nt: TGCGCCAGCAGCCAAGAACCTTACAGGTTTAACTATGGCTACACCTTC

j_gene: TRBJ2-7
abundance: -
d_gene: -
v_gene: TRBV27
CDR3aa: CASSSKGFTDEQYF
CDR3nt: TGTGCCAGCAGTTCTAAGGGCTTTACGGACGAGCAGTACTTC

j_gene: TRBJ1-1
abundance: few
d_gene: -
v_gene: TRBV29-1
CDR3aa: CSARWGWDTEAFF
CDR3nt: TGCAGCGCGCGCTGGGGTTGGGACACTGAAGCTTTCTTT

j_gene: TRBJ2-2
abundance: once
d_gene: TRBD1
v_gene: TRBV30
CDR3aa: CAWSEPGQRGELFF
CDR3nt: TGTGCCTGGAGTGAACCGGGACAGCGGGGGGAGCTGTTTTTT

j_gene: TRBJ1-5
abundance: -
d_gene: -
v_gene: TRBV6-1
CDR3aa: CASSGDRGNQPQHF
CDR3nt: TGTGCCAGCAGTGGAGACAGAGGCAATCAGCCCCAGCATTTT

j_gene: TRBJ2-5
abundance: -
d_gene: TRBD2
v_gene: TRBV19
CDR3aa: CASRLAGVAQETQYF
CDR3nt: TGTGCCAGTAGACTAGCGGGAGTCGCCCAAGAGACCCAGTACTTC

j_gene: TRBJ1-3
abundance: few
d_gene: -
v_gene: TRBV7-2
CDR3aa: CASSLARDGNTIYF
CDR3nt: TGTGCCAGCAGCTTAGCCAGGGATGGAAACACCATATATTTT

j_gene: TRBJ2-1
abundance: many
d_gene: TRBD2
v_gene: TRBV11-3
CDR3aa: CASSLDGTIYNEQFF
CDR3nt: TGTGCCAGCAGCTTAGATGGGACTATCTACAATGAGCAGTTCTTC

j_gene: TRBJ2-1
abundance: -
d_gene: -
v_gene: TRBV29-1
CDR3aa: CSVDGHPQFYNEQFF
CDR3nt: TGCAGCGTTGACGGGCACCCTCAATTTTACAATGAGCAGTTCTTC

j_gene: TRBJ1-2
abundance: few
d_gene: -
v_gene: TRBV4-3
CDR3aa: CASSQDQVRAYGYTF
CDR3nt: TGCGCCAGCAGCCAAGATCAAGTCAGAGCCTATGGCTACACCTTC